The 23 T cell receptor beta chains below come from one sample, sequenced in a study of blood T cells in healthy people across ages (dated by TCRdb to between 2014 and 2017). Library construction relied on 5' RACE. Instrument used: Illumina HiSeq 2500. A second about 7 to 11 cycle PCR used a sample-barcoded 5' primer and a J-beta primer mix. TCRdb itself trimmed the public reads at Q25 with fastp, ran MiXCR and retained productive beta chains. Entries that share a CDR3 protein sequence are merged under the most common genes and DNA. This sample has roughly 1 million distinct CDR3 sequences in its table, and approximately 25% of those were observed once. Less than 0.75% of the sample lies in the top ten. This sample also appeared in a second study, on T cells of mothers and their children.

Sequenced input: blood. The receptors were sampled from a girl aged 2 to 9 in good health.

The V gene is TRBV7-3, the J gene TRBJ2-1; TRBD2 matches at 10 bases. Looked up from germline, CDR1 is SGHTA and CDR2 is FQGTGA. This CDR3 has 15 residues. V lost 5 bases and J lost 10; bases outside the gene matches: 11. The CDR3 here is CASSPWAAGGNEQFF. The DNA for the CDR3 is TGTGCCAGCAGCCCCTGGGCAGCGGGGGGGAACGAGCAGTTCTTC.

CDR3 loop: CASSLWGQGGYEQYF. The DNA of the CDR3 is TGTGCCAGCAGTTTATGGGGACAGGGCGGGTACGAGCAGTACTTC. The V and J genes are TRBV28 and TRBJ2-7; TRBD1 matches 9 bases. This CDR3 spans 15 amino acids. Germline CDR1 is MDHEN and CDR2 is SYDVKM. The V segment lost 0 bases and the J segment 4 bases; nucleotides outside the gene matches: 4.

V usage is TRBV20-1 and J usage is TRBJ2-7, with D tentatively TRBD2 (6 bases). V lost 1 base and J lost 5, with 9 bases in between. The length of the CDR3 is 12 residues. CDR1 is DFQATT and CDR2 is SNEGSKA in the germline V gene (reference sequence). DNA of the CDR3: TGCAGTGCTAGAGGCGGGACTCACGAGCAGTACTTC. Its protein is CSARGGTHEQYF.

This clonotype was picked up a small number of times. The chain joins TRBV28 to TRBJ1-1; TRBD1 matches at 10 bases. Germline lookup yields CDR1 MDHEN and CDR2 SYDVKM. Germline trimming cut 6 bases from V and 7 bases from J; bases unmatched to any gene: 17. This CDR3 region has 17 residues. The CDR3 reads CASSQRTGGSRLGEAFF. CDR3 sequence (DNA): TGTGCCAGCAGCCAGAGGACAGGGGGAAGTAGGTTAGGTGAAGCTTTCTTT.

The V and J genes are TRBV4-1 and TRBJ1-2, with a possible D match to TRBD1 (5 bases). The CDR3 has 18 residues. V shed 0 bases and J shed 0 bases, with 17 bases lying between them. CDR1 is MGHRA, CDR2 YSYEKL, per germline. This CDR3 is CASSQDLWGVGANYGYTF. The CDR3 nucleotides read TGCGCCAGCAGCCAAGATCTATGGGGGGTAGGGGCTAACTATGGCTACACCTTC.

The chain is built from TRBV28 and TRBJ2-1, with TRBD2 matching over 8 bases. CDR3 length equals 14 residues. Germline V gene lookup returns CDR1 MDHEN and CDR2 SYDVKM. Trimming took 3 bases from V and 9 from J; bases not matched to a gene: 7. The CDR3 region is CASSFTGGPGEQFF. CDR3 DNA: TGTGCCAGCAGTTTTACGGGAGGGCCGGGTGAGCAGTTCTTC.

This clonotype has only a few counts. The CDR3 protein is CASSYSGGLSYEQYF. Written as DNA, the CDR3 is TGTGCCAGCTCCTATAGCGGGGGTCTCTCCTACGAGCAGTACTTC. This chain joins TRBV27 and TRBJ2-7; 9 bases fit TRBD2. V was clipped by 8 bases and J by 0 bases; unmatched bases: 8. This CDR3 has 15 amino acids. Germline loops: CDR1 MNHEY, CDR2 SMNVEV (reference sequence).

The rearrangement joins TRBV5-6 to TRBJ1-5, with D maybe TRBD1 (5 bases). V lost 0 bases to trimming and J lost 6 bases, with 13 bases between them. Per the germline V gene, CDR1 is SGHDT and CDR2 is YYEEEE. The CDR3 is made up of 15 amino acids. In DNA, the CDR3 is TGTGCCAGCAGCTTGGCCGGGACTCAGAGTCAGCCCCAGCATTTT. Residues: CASSLAGTQSQPQHF.

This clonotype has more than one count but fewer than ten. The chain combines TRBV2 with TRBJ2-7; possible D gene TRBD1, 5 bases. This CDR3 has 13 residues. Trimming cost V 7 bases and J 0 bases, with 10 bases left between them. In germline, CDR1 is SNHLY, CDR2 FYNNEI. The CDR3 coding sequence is TGTGCCAGCACTCCCAGGGTCTCCTACGAGCAGTACTTC. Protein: CASTPRVSYEQYF.

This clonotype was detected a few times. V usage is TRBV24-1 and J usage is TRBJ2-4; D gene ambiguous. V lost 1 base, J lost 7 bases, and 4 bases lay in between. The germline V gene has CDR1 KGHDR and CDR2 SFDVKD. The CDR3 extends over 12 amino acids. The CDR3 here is CATSDLRNIQYF. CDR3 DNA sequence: TGTGCCACCAGTGATTTACGTAACATTCAGTACTTC.

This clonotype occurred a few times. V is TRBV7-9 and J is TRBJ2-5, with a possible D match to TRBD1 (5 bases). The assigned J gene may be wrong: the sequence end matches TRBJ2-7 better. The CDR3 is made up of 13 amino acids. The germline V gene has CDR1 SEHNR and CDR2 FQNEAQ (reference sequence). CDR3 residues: CASSPPQAHEQYF. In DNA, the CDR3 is TGTGCCAGCAGCCCCCCACAGGCCCACGAGCAGTACTTC.

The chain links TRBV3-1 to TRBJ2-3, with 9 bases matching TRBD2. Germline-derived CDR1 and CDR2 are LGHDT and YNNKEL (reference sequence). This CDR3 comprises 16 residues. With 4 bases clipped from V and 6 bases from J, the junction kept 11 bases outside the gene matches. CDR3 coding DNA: TGTGCCAGCAGCCTCGCCCCGCGGGGGGGTGGTGATACGCAGTATTTT. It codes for CASSLAPRGGGDTQYF.

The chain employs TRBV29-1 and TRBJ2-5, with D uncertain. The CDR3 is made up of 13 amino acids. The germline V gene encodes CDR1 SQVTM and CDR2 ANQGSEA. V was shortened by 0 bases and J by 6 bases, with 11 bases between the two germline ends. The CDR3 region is CSVEEVARKTQYF. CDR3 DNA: TGCAGCGTTGAAGAAGTTGCGAGAAAGACCCAGTACTTC.

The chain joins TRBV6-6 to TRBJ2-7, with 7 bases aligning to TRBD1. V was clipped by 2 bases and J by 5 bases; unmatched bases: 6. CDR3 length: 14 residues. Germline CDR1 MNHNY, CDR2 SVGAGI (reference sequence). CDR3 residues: CASSYRGGADEQYF. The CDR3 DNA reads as TGTGCCAGCAGTTACCGAGGGGGCGCGGACGAGCAGTACTTC.

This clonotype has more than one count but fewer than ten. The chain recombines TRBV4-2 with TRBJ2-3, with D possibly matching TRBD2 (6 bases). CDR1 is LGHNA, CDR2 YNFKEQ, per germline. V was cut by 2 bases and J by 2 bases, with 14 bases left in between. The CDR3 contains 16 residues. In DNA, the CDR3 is TGTGCCAGCAGCCAACGGGAGTCTGGCGACACAGATACGCAGTATTTT. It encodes CASSQRESGDTDTQYF.

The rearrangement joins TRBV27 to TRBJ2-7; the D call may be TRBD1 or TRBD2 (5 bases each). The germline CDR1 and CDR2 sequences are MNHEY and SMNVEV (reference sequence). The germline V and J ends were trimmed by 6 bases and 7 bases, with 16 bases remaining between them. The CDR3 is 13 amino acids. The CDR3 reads CASSPGTAWEQYF. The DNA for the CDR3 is TGTGCCAGCAGCCCCGGGACGGCCTGGGAGCAGTACTTC.

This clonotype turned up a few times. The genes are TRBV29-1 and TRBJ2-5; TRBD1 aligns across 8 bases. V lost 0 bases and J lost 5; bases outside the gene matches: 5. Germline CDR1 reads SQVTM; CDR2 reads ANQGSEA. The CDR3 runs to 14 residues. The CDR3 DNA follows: TGCAGCGTTGAAGATCGGGGACAGGAGGAGACCCAGTACTTC. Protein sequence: CSVEDRGQEETQYF.

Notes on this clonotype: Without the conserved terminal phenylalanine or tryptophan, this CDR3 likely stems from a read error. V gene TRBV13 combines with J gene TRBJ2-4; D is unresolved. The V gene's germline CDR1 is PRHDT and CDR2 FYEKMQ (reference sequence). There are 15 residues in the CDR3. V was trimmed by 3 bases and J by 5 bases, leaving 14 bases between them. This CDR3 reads CASSFGILAENIQYL. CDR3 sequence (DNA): TGTGCCAGCAGCTTCGGTATTTTGGCAGAAAACATTCAGTACCTC.

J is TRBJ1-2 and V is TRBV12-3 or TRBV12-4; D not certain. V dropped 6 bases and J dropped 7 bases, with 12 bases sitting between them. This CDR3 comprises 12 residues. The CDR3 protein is CASSPGPGGYTF. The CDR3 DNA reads TGTGCCAGCAGCCCCGGACCAGGTGGCTACACCTTC.

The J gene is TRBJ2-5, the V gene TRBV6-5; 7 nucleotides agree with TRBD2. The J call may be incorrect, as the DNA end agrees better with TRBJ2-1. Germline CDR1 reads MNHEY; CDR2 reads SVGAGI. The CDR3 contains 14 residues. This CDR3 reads CASSHPAGSNEQFF. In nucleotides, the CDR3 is TGTGCCAGCAGTCACCCAGCGGGGAGTAATGAGCAGTTCTTC.

CDR3: CASSYTAGSYNEQFF. In DNA form, the CDR3 reads TGTGCCAGCAGTTACACGGCGGGGTCCTACAATGAGCAGTTCTTC. This chain uses TRBV6-2 or TRBV6-3 with TRBJ2-1, with a tentative D call TRBD2 (6 bases). Germline V gene data show CDR1 as MNHEY and CDR2 as SVGEGT. Trimming took 2 bases from V and 1 from J, leaving 9 bases between them. This CDR3 is 15 amino acids long.

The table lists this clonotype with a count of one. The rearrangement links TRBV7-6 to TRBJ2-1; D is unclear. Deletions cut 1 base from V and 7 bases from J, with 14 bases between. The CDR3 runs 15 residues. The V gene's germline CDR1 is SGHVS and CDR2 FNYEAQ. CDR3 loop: CASSLVIYDNNEQFF. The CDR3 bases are TGTGCCAGCAGCTTAGTAATCTACGATAATAATGAGCAGTTCTTC.

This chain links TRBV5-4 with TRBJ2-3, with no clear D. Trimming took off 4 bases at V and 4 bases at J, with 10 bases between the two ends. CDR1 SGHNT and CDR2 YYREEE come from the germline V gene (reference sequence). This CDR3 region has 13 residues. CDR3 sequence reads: CASSPGSSDTQYF. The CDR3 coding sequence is TGTGCCAGCAGCCCAGGTAGTTCAGATACGCAGTATTTT.